The present entry profiles one T cell receptor beta chain with its context. Each CDR3 protein gets one entry after TCRdb re-called the 5' RACE reads with MiXCR. The sample holds about 530,000 distinct CDR3 sequences; around 22% are singletons and the top ten take 0.48%. These data belong to a study of identical twins. V was pared by 3 bases and J by 7 bases, with 10 bases between. The CDR3 is 11 residues long. CDR1 is DFQATT, CDR2 SNEGSKA, per germline (reference sequence). This sample also belongs to another study, concerning yellow fever vaccine responses in identical twins.

The chain has TRBV20-1 and TRBJ2-7, with a tentative D call TRBD2 (5 bases). Sequencing input: CD4+ T cells sorted from blood. This clonotype originated in a young woman in good health. The CDR3 is CSASISGEQYV. CDR3 nucleotides: TGCAGTGCTAGTATTTCGGGGGAGCAGTACGTC.